Below are 13 T cell receptor beta chains sequenced from a single sample in a study of cytotoxic CD8 clonotypes in ibrutinib-treated CLL. The method was immunoSEQ multiplex PCR; TCRdb's version includes in-frame clones alone and lacks a portion of them. The repertoire includes about 300,000 clones, more than 70% of them detected once, and about 5.7% sits in the top ten. This material consisted of PBMCs, taken at disease progression, from a patient treated with ibrutinib. The receptors derive from a human donor with chronic lymphocytic leukemia.

This rearrangement joins TRBV6-1 to TRBJ2-1; TRBD1 aligns across 11 bases. Per the germline V gene, CDR1 is MNHNS and CDR2 is SASEGT. The CDR3 is 15 amino acids. The V and J ends lost 8 bases and 6 bases, in that order; junction bases with no gene match: 9. CDR3 residues: CASLRPGQGGNEQFF. CDR3 DNA: TGTGCCAGCCTGCGACCGGGACAGGGGGGCAATGAGCAGTTCTTC.

This clone appeared a single time. This chain uses TRBV15 with TRBJ2-3; D unclear. CDR3 length: 13 amino acids. Between the trimmed V and J ends, which lost 5 bases and 6 bases, there was a span of 12 bases. From germline, CDR1 is LNHNV and CDR2 YYDKDF (reference sequence). CDR3 nucleotide sequence: TGTGCCACCAGCCGGTTCCCAGGTGATACGCAGTATTTT. Translated: CATSRFPGDTQYF.

The rearrangement uses TRBV11-2 and TRBJ1-2; D remains ambiguous. The germline gives CDR1 SGHAT, CDR2 FQNNGV. The CDR3 runs 13 residues. V lost 5 bases to trimming and J lost 3 bases, with 10 bases between them. The chain's CDR3 is CASSPDEYYGYTF. CDR3 nucleotide sequence: TGTGCCAGCAGCCCAGACGAGTACTATGGCTACACCTTC.

The chain uses TRBV5-1 and TRBJ1-4; D ambiguous. Germline V CDR1 and CDR2: SGHRS, YFSETQ. V was cut by 0 bases and J by 7 bases, with 25 bases left in between. The CDR3 runs to 19 residues. The CDR3 coding sequence is TGCGCCAGCAGCTTGGATGGGCTTGGGCTTTCCTACTCGGGTGAAAAACTGTTTTTT. Translating gives CASSLDGLGLSYSGEKLFF.

V gene TRBV19 combines with J gene TRBJ1-1, with 9 bases lining up with TRBD1. V lost 4 bases and J lost 6; bases outside the gene matches: 9. The CDR3 is 15 amino acids. Germline CDR1 and CDR2: LNHDA and SQIVND (reference sequence). The CDR3 here is CASSNRGRVLAEAFF. The CDR3 DNA reads TGTGCCAGTAGTAACAGGGGGCGAGTTTTGGCTGAAGCTTTCTTT.

V is TRBV13 and J is TRBJ2-7, with TRBD2 identical over 11 bases. In germline, CDR1 is PRHDT, CDR2 FYEKMQ (reference sequence). CDR3 length: 17 residues. V gave up 1 base and J gave up 5 bases; unmatched junction bases: 10. In DNA form, the CDR3 reads TGTGCCAGCAGCTTAGCATTGGGTAGCGGGAGGGCCCACGAGCAGTACTTC. This translates into CASSLALGSGRAHEQYF.

The chain has TRBV5-4 and TRBJ2-7; a weak D match, TRBD2 (6 bases). Germline V gene sequence: CDR1 SGHNT, CDR2 YYREEE (reference sequence). CDR3 length: 16 residues. V was clipped by 0 bases and J by 3 bases, with 16 bases between them. In DNA form, the CDR3 reads TGTGCCAGCAGCTTGGATTCAGGAGGGCTCGGCTACGAGCAGTACTTC. This codes for CASSLDSGGLGYEQYF.

This chain uses TRBV2 with TRBJ2-1, with 7 bases identical to TRBD2. CDR1 and CDR2 (germline): SNHLY, FYNNEI. The CDR3 is 16 residues long. V shed 6 bases and J 0 bases; nucleotides not matched to a gene: 8. The CDR3 sequence is CASSLYGGSSYNEQFF. DNA of the CDR3: TGTGCCAGCAGCCTTTACGGGGGGAGCTCCTACAATGAGCAGTTCTTC.

This chain links TRBV7-9 with TRBJ2-3; D unresolved. Germline V CDR1 and CDR2: SEHNR, FQNEAQ (reference sequence). Trimming left V 4 bases short and J 2 bases short, with 10 bases between. The CDR3 sequence is 14 residues long. This chain's CDR3 is CASSSPSVTDTQYF. CDR3 DNA sequence: TGTGCCAGCAGCTCCCCGAGCGTCACAGATACGCAGTATTTT.

This clone was counted between two and nine times. V is TRBV28 and J is TRBJ2-7; 9 bases agree with TRBD2. The CDR3 is made up of 14 amino acids. The germline V gene encodes CDR1 MDHEN and CDR2 SYDVKM. The junction had 8 bases not matched to a gene; V was cut back by 5 bases and J by 6 bases. The DNA of the CDR3 is TGTGCCAGCAGTATACTAGCGGGCCGAAGCGAGCAGTACTTC. This gives the protein CASSILAGRSEQYF.

The rearrangement joins TRBV7-8 to TRBJ2-3; TRBD1 might be the D (6 bases). The germline V and J ends were trimmed by 5 bases and 0 bases, with 18 bases remaining between them. Germline loops: CDR1 SGHVS, CDR2 FQNEAQ. CDR3 length: 17 amino acids. The CDR3 sequence is CASSQPGTKLSTDTQYF. The CDR3 DNA is TGTGCCAGCAGCCAACCAGGGACAAAACTAAGCACAGATACGCAGTATTTT.

The chain has TRBV9 and TRBJ2-1, with unresolved D. The CDR3 has 13 amino acids. Germline V lookup: CDR1 SGDLS, CDR2 YYNGEE. V was clipped by 0 bases and J by 10 bases, with 11 bases between them. CDR3 sequence (DNA): TGTGCCAGCAGCGTAGCTCTAGAAGACGAGCAGTTCTTC. Its protein is CASSVALEDEQFF.

This chain uses TRBV14 with TRBJ1-2, with D perhaps TRBD1 (6 bases). Between the trimmed V and J ends, which lost 3 bases and 2 bases, there was a span of 13 bases. The CDR3 consists of 15 residues. Germline lookup yields CDR1 SGHDN and CDR2 FVKESK. This chain's CDR3 is CASSQVVQGNYGYTF. In DNA form, the CDR3 reads TGTGCCAGCAGCCAGGTTGTACAGGGCAACTATGGCTACACCTTC.